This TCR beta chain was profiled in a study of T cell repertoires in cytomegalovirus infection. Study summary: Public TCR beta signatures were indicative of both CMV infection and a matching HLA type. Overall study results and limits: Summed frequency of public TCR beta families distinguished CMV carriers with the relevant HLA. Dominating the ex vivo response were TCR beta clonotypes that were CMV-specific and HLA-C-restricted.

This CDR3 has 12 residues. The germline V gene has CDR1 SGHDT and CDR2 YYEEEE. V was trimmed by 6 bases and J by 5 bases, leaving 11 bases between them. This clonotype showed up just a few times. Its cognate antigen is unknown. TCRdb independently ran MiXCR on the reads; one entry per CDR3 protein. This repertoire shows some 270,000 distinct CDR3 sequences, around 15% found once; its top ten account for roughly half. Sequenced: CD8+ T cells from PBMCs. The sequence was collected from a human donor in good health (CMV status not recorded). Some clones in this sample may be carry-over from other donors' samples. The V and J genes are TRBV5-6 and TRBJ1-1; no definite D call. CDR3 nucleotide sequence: TGTGCCAGCACCATTTACGGGACTGAAGCTTTCTTT. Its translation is CASTIYGTEAFF.